These T cell receptor beta chains were read from a single sample in a study of T cell repertoires in cytomegalovirus infection. No antigens are known for them. Each CDR3 protein gets one entry after TCRdb re-called the reads with MiXCR. The table has some 120,000 distinct CDR3 sequences, 32% seen once. The sequences come from CD8+ T cells from cultured PBMCs, collected from culture after CMV antigen stimulation. The receptor source for this set is a human donor in good health (CMV status not recorded). Some clones in this sample may be carry-over from other donors' samples. CDR3s include the opening cysteine and the closing phenylalanine or tryptophan. A D gene is named only where the DNA matches it firmly. A row's size may be missing; if present it is once, few, many or a size class.

clone size	V gene	D gene	J gene	CDR3 protein	CDR3 DNA
few	TRBV6-5	TRBD2	TRBJ2-3	CASRDILAGPSTDTQYF	TGTGCCAGCAGGGATATACTAGCGGGACCTAGCACAGATACGCAGTATTTT
many	TRBV15	.	TRBJ1-2	CATSRDLSVGYGYTF	TGTGCCACCAGCAGAGATCTCTCAGTCGGCTATGGCTACACCTTC
.	TRBV6-8	.	TRBJ1-4	CASSSGIISEKLFF	TGTGCCAGCAGTTCCGGGATTATATCTGAAAAACTGTTTTTT
few	TRBV23-1	.	TRBJ1-4	CASSRFFVTVEKLFF	TGCGCCAGCAGCCGCTTTTTCGTGACCGTTGAAAAACTGTTTTTT
once	TRBV4-1	.	TRBJ1-1	CASSHSGYRTRNTEAFF	TGCGCCAGCAGCCACAGCGGGTATCGCACTCGGAACACTGAAGCTTTCTTT
.	TRBV14	TRBD1	TRBJ2-7	CASSQWDSGTYEQYF	TGTGCCAGCAGCCAATGGGACAGTGGGACCTACGAGCAGTACTTC
few	TRBV5-1	TRBD2	TRBJ2-7	CASSWTSGGYEQYF	TGCGCCAGCAGCTGGACCAGCGGGGGCTACGAGCAGTACTTC
many	TRBV19	.	TRBJ2-2	CASSVGGNTGELFF	TGTGCCAGTAGTGTGGGGGGCAACACCGGGGAGCTGTTTTTT
.	TRBV7-9	TRBD1	TRBJ1-6	CASSPAQGDSPLHF	TGTGCCAGCTCACCCGCCCAGGGGGATTCACCCCTCCACTTT
medium-sized	TRBV7-8	.	TRBJ1-5	CASSPSNLGGNQPQHF	TGTGCCAGCAGCCCATCAAATCTAGGGGGGAATCAGCCCCAGCATTTT
.	TRBV9	TRBD1	TRBJ2-7	CASSAQGQGEYEQYF	TGTGCCAGCAGCGCTCAAGGACAGGGGGAATACGAGCAGTACTTC
.	TRBV2	.	TRBJ2-2	CASRDGASTGELFF	TGTGCCAGCAGAGACGGGGCGAGCACCGGGGAGCTGTTTTTT
once	TRBV12-3/TRBV12-4	TRBD1	TRBJ1-5	CASSSTQGDQPQHF	TGTGCCAGCAGTTCAACACAGGGGGACCAGCCCCAGCATTTT
.	TRBV6-2/TRBV6-3	TRBD2	TRBJ2-3	CASSWTSFTDTQYF	TGTGCCAGCAGCTGGACTAGCTTTACAGATACGCAGTATTTT
.	TRBV7-8	.	TRBJ2-7	CASSLWPTTGFYEQYF	TGTGCCAGCAGCTTATGGCCCACTACAGGATTCTACGAGCAGTACTTC
.	TRBV6-1	.	TRBJ1-6	CASSEPTTAHNSPLHF	TGTGCCAGCAGTGAACCGACGACGGCCCATAATTCACCCCTCCACTTT
.	TRBV6-2/TRBV6-3	.	TRBJ2-3	CASSYSGVTDTQYF	TGTGCCAGCAGTTACTCAGGAGTCACAGATACGCAGTATTTT
few	TRBV11-2	.	TRBJ2-7	CASSLDWAGEEQYF	TGTGCCAGCAGCTTAGATTGGGCAGGGGAGGAGCAGTACTTC
.	TRBV11-2	.	TRBJ2-5	CASSRSGGPVETQYF	TGTGCCAGCAGCCGATCCGGGGGGCCGGTGGAGACCCAGTACTTC
many	TRBV7-6	.	TRBJ2-2	CASRLSTGITGELFF	TGTGCCAGCAGGCTTAGCACAGGGATCACCGGGGAGCTGTTTTTT
.	TRBV24-1	TRBD1	TRBJ2-3	CATSDPGQGRPDTQYF	TGTGCCACCAGTGATCCTGGACAGGGACGTCCAGATACGCAGTATTTT
many	TRBV7-2	.	TRBJ1-1	CASSSHPYGADRWATEAFF	TGTGCCAGCAGCTCTCACCCCTACGGGGCCGACAGGTGGGCCACTGAAGCTTTCTTT